This entry concerns a single TCR beta chain. The sample belongs to a study of blood T cell repertoires in COVID-19. Study information: The cDNA or gDNA used as material had been derived from T cells, B-cell-depleted T cells, or PBMCs.

The authors' processing: Reference gene primer amplification in the assay estimated nucleated cell counts. TCRdb's table, derived via immunoSEQ multiplex PCR, lists solely in-frame clones and lacks some. Clone size and V and J calls were adopted from that table, with D and trimming inferred from the DNA. The sample has about 160,000 clones, 82% seen once. Cohorts were assigned according to the clinical history that participants reported. Each recovered donor of Cohort 3 presented with two negative PCRs, clearance, or symptom resolution. Germline CDR1 and CDR2: SGHRS and YFSETQ. V was clipped by 0 bases and J by 1 base, with 5 bases between them. The CDR3 spans 14 residues.

This TCR was recovered from a man in his sixties who had recovered from COVID-19. This chain joins TRBV5-1 and TRBJ2-1; the D is unclear. Input material: PBMCs or T cells enriched from blood (not recorded which). CDR3 amino acids: CASSLVVSYNEQFF. The CDR3 DNA follows: TGCGCCAGCAGCTTGGTAGTTTCCTACAATGAGCAGTTCTTC.